Presented here are 22 T cell receptor beta chains from one specimen sequenced in a study of a mutant IDH1 vaccine in newly diagnosed glioma. The table came from immunoSEQ multiplex PCR; TCRdb's copy has only in-frame clones and leaves some out. The profile shows about 96,000 clones, about four fifths of them singletons. The time point denotes: baseline, week 1 (first vaccination visit). The sample's treatment: pre-vaccination baseline after standard-of-care therapy. Specimen: PBMCs, collected from a glioma patient treated with radiotherapy, temozolomide or both. All receptors come from a man aged 35-49 years with glioma.

This clone occurred once. The chain carries TRBV19 and TRBJ2-7; D is tentatively TRBD1 or TRBD2 (5 bases each). Germline CDR1 reads LNHDA; CDR2 reads SQIVND (reference sequence). The V end lost 7 bases, the J end lost 1 base, and 14 bases lay between the germline ends. The CDR3 spans 14 residues. CDR3 DNA: TGTGCCAGTACCTCCCGATGGGGGTCCTACGAGCAGTACTTC. It is translated as CASTSRWGSYEQYF.

Turning to this clone: The same CDR3 can be traced to other DNA sequences in this sample. V and J are TRBV30 and TRBJ2-5; D not resolved. The CDR3 consists of 12 residues. Germline CDR1 reads GTSNPN; CDR2 reads SVGIG (reference sequence). V lost 1 base to trimming and J lost 4 bases, with 7 bases between them. CDR3 sequence: CAWSAGGETQYF. DNA for the CDR3: TGTGCCTGGAGTGCCGGCGGAGAGACCCAGTACTTC.

The chain has TRBV6-1 and TRBJ1-5; TRBD1 agrees at 10 bases. The CDR3 extends over 14 amino acids. CDR1 and CDR2 from the germline V gene are MNHNS and SASEGT. Trimming took 6 bases from V and 7 from J; bases not matched to a gene: 6. The CDR3 sequence: CASRRGTGEQPQHF. The CDR3 DNA sequence: TGTGCCAGCAGACGAGGGACAGGGGAGCAGCCCCAGCATTTT.

The chain links TRBV4-3 to TRBJ2-7; possibly TRBD1 for D (5 bases). CDR1 is LGHNA, CDR2 YSLEER, per germline. The CDR3 loop spans 15 amino acids. The V end lost 0 bases, the J end lost 10 bases, and 19 bases lay between the germline ends. CDR3 bases: TGCGCCAGCAGCCAAGATAGAGGAACATCAGACAGTCAGTACTTC. It codes for CASSQDRGTSDSQYF.

The chain links TRBV7-9 to TRBJ2-3; D is perhaps TRBD2 (6 bases). Germline lookup yields CDR1 SEHNR and CDR2 FQNEAQ (reference sequence). This CDR3 has 15 residues. Trimming took off 1 base at V and 4 bases at J, with 12 bases between the two ends. Here the CDR3 reads CASSLGRGRPDTQYF. CDR3 coding DNA: TGTGCCAGCAGCTTAGGGCGGGGCCGACCAGATACGCAGTATTTT.

The V call is TRBV10-3, the J call TRBJ1-4; no clear D gene. Trimming cost V 2 bases and J 7 bases, with 11 bases left between them. The CDR3 is 14 amino acids. The germline V gene has CDR1 ENHRY and CDR2 SYGVKD. The CDR3 loop is CAISEALRAEKLFF. The CDR3 DNA reads as TGTGCCATCAGTGAGGCCCTAAGGGCTGAAAAACTGTTTTTT.

The V call is TRBV19, the J call TRBJ2-2; D not certain. This CDR3 has 14 residues. CDR1 and CDR2 from the germline V gene are LNHDA and SQIVND (reference sequence). V was trimmed by 0 bases and J by 6 bases, leaving 8 bases between them. For the CDR3, the DNA is TGTGCCAGTAGTATAGAGCGACGTTCCGGGGAGCTGTTTTTT. Protein product: CASSIERRSGELFF.

J is TRBJ2-1 and V is TRBV28, with 7 bases aligning to TRBD2. Germline V gives CDR1 MDHEN, CDR2 SYDVKM. This CDR3 comprises 18 residues. V shed 6 bases and J 8 bases; nucleotides not matched to a gene: 22. CDR3 DNA: TGTGCCAGCAGGAACTGGGACTTTATAACGGGAGGAGGTGATGAGCAGTTCTTC. This encodes CASRNWDFITGGGDEQFF.

This chain uses TRBV2 with TRBJ2-5, with D tentatively TRBD2 (6 bases). The CDR3 has 12 residues. Per the germline V gene, CDR1 is SNHLY and CDR2 is FYNNEI. V was pared by 7 bases and J by 11 bases, with 17 bases between. CDR3 DNA: TGTGCCAGCACCGCGGGGCCGGAGGAGCAGTACTTC. Its translation is CASTAGPEEQYF.

This rearrangement joins TRBV6-1 to TRBJ1-1, with a tentative D call TRBD1 (5 bases). The CDR3 sequence is 14 residues long. The V gene's germline CDR1 is MNHNS and CDR2 SASEGT. With 8 bases removed from V and 5 bases from J, the gap between germline ends came to 18 bases. The CDR3 nucleotides read TGTGCCAGCGAGTTCGGGACCGGCGGGACTGAAGCTTTCTTT. Translating gives CASEFGTGGTEAFF.

The chain employs TRBV7-9 and TRBJ2-7, with 14 positions matching TRBD2. From germline, CDR1 is SEHNR and CDR2 FQNEAQ (reference sequence). The ends lost 6 bases at V and 7 bases at J; junction bases unmatched: 20. The CDR3 runs 19 residues. The CDR3 loop reads CASSFGRAETSGRAGEQYF. The CDR3 nucleotides read TGTGCCAGCAGTTTTGGGAGGGCAGAGACTAGCGGGAGGGCCGGGGAGCAGTACTTC. Full variable domain (remainder filled in from reference TRBV7-9 and TRBJ2-7): DTGVSQNPRHKITKRGQNVTFRCDPISEHNRLYWYRQTLGQGPEFLTYFQNEAQLEKSRLLSDRFSAERPKGSFSTLEIQRTEQGDSAMYLCASSFGRAETSGRAGEQYFGPGTRLTVT.

The rearrangement links TRBV7-2 to TRBJ2-3; perhaps TRBD1 as D (6 bases). There are 15 residues in the CDR3. Germline CDR1 SGHTA, CDR2 FQGNSA. V was trimmed by 5 bases and J by 0 bases, leaving 12 bases between them. The CDR3 spells CASSRQVISTDTQYF. The CDR3, as DNA: TGTGCCAGCAGCCGACAGGTCATTAGCACAGATACGCAGTATTTT. Based on the CDR3 plus reference TRBV7-2 and TRBJ2-3, the full variable domain is GAGVSQSPSNKVTEKGKDVELRCDPISGHTALYWYRQSLGQGLEFLIYFQGNSAPDKSGLPSDRFSAERTGGSVSTLTIQRTQQEDSAVYLCASSRQVISTDTQYFGPGTRLTVL.

The V call is TRBV27, the J call TRBJ2-3; D call uncertain. The V end was cut by 0 bases, the J end by 2 bases, with 6 bases between. The CDR3 length is 14 residues. Germline CDR1 is MNHEY and CDR2 is SMNVEV (reference sequence). The CDR3 bases are TGTGCCAGCAGTTTATCCCTCGCCACAGATACGCAGTATTTT. This translates into CASSLSLATDTQYF.

The V gene is TRBV5-8, the J gene TRBJ1-2, with a weak D call TRBD1 (6 bases). CDR3 length: 13 amino acids. V dropped 2 bases and J dropped 6 bases, with 11 bases sitting between them. Germline V gene data show CDR1 as SGHTS and CDR2 as YDEGEE. The CDR3 DNA sequence: TGTGCCAGCAGCTTCAGGGGCCGGAATGGCTACACCTTC. Its translation: CASSFRGRNGYTF.

The chain couples TRBV19 to TRBJ1-2, with 7 bases aligning to TRBD1. The CDR3 contains 15 residues. V lost 5 bases and J lost 0; bases outside the gene matches: 6. Germline CDR1 LNHDA, CDR2 SQIVND (reference sequence). The CDR3 sequence: CASSGPGQSNYGYTF. Here the CDR3 DNA reads TGTGCCAGTAGTGGACCGGGACAGTCTAACTATGGCTACACCTTC.

The CDR3 loop is CASSQYKLGQPTYEQYF. The CDR3 coding sequence is TGCGCCAGCAGCCAGTACAAACTCGGACAGCCAACCTACGAGCAGTACTTC. This sequence joins TRBV4-3 and TRBJ2-7, with D tentatively TRBD1 (6 bases). CDR1 LGHNA and CDR2 YSLEER come from the germline V gene. Trimming pared 3 bases from V and 2 bases from J, leaving 20 bases between. This CDR3 comprises 17 residues.

Only a few counts were recorded for this clone. V and J are TRBV7-9 and TRBJ1-2, with no clear D. From germline, CDR1 is SEHNR and CDR2 FQNEAQ (reference sequence). CDR3 size: 10 residues. V dropped 1 base and J dropped 13 bases, with 7 bases sitting between them. The CDR3 DNA reads TGTGCCAGCAGCTTAGGGGCGGCCACCTTC. Translated: CASSLGAATF.

The rearrangement joins TRBV27 to TRBJ1-2; 11 bases are shared with TRBD1. Germline V gene data show CDR1 as MNHEY and CDR2 as SMNVEV (reference sequence). V lost 4 bases and J lost 8; bases outside the gene matches: 6. CDR3 length: 14 amino acids. For the CDR3, the DNA is TGTGCCAGCAGTTCCGGACAGGGGGCGGGCGGCTACACCTTC. This encodes CASSSGQGAGGYTF.

This clone was counted a single time. The chain recombines TRBV6-1 with TRBJ2-5; D remains unclear. V was cut by 7 bases and J by 9 bases, with 24 bases left in between. CDR3 length equals 15 residues. Germline CDR1 is MNHNS and CDR2 is SASEGT. DNA of the CDR3: TGTGCCAGCACCACCTACGGGTACCCCTTTGAGGCCCAGTACTTC. Its translation: CASTTYGYPFEAQYF.

The V call is TRBV6-7, the J call TRBJ2-5, with TRBD2 matching over 11 bases. TRBV6-7 is recorded as an ORF, its role being uncertain. V gave up 0 bases and J gave up 6 bases; unmatched junction bases: 6. The CDR3 runs to 16 residues. The CDR3 DNA is TGTGCCAGCAGTTACTCGGGTAGCGGGGGGGCGAAGACCCAGTACTTC. Translated: CASSYSGSGGAKTQYF.

The chain carries TRBV6-5 and TRBJ1-1; D call uncertain. Germline V gives CDR1 MNHEY, CDR2 SVGAGI. CDR3 size: 15 residues. Between the trimmed V and J ends, which lost 2 bases and 8 bases, there was a span of 18 bases. The CDR3 nucleotides are TGTGCCAGCAGTTACCCAACCCCCCTCGGGTACGAAGCTTTCTTT. Its translation: CASSYPTPLGYEAFF.

V gene TRBV4-3 combines with J gene TRBJ1-4; 9 bases are shared with TRBD1. The CDR3 contains 15 residues. The junction had 7 bases not matched to a gene; V was cut back by 3 bases and J by 8 bases. From germline, CDR1 is LGHNA and CDR2 YSLEER. The CDR3 DNA reads as TGCGCCAGCAGCCAGGGGGGGACAGGGACCGAAAAACTGTTTTTT. It encodes CASSQGGTGTEKLFF.